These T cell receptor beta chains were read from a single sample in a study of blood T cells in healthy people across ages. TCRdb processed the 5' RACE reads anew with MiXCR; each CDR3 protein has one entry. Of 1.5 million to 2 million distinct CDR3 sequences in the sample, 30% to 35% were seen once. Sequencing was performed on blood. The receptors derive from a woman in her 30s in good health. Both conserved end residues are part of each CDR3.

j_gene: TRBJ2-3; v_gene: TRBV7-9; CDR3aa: CASSLWTSGGYDTQYF
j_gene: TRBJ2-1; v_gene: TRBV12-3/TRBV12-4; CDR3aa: CASSDGTSRSNNEQFF
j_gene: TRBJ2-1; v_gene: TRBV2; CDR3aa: CASSGEPYNEQFF
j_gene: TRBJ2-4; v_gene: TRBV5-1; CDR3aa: CASSSVPQGSENIQYF
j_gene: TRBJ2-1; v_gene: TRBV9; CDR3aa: CASSVQGLAGGRSEQFF
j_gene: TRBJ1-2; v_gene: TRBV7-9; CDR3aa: CASSLVGPQRDGYTF
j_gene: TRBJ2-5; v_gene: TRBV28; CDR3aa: CASSLEDRRYF
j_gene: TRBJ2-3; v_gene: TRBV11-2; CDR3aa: CAAGGSDTQYF
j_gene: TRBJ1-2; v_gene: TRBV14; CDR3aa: CASSQELGPIRGYTF
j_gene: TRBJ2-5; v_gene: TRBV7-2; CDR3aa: CASSSLGGGGIATQYF
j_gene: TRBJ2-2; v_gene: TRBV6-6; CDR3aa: CGASGGGRELFF
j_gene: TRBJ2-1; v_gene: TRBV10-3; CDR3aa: CATGLADYNEQFF
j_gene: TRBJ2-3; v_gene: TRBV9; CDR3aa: CASSVMTGTSGGTSTDTQYF
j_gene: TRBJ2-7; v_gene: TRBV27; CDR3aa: CASSLFVSYEQYF
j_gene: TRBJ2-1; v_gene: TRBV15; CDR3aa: CATSRDLTGGFNEQFF
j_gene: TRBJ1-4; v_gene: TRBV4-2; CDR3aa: CASSRSGSEKSNEKRFF
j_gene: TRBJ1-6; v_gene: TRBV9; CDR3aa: CASSAGADSPLHF
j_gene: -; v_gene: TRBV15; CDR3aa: CATSSPGFYEQYF
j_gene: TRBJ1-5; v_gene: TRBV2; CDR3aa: CASSDGFTESQPQHF
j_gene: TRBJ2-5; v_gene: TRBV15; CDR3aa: CATSRPPETQYF
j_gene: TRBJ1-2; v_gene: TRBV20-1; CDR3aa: CSASGGQVTSYGYTF
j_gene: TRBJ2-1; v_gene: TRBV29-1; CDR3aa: CSVGIERFF
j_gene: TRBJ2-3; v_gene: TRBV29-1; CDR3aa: CSVVVPTDRVGDTQYF
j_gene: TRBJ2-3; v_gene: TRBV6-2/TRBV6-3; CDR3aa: CAGSYRSSAIFTDTQYF
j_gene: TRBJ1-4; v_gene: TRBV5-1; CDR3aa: CASSQKPGQGGEKLFF
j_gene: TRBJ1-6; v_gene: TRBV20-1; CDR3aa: CSARGRIYNSPLHF
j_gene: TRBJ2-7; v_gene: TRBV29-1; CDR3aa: CSVEEKSYEQYF
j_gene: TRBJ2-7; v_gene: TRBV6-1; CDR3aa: CASRRSDRSSYEQYF
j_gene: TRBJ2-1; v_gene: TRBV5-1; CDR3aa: CASPKMGPGSYNEQFF
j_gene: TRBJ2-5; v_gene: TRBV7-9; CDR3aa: CASSSEAGPQETQYF
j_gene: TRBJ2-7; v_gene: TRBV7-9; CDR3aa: CASSLTREGVLSEQYF
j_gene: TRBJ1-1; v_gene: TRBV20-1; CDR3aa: CSARQGPELNTEAFF
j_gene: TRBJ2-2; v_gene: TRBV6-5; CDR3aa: CASSRVAGGLTGELFF
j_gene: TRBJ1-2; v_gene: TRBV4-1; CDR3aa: CASSQIGQGPIFYGYTF
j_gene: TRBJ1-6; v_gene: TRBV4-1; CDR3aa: CASSQEGRDRGRNSPLHF
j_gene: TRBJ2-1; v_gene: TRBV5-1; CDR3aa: CASSSGTGYNEQFF
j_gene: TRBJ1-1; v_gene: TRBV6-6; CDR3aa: CASSYTTGAEAFF
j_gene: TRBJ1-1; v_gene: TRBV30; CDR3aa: CAAAGQPNTEAFF
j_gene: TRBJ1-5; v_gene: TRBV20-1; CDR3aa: CSAEGDNSNQPQHF
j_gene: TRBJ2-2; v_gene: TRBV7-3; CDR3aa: CASSPLAVGPPTAGELFF
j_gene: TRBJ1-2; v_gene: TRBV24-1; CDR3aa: CATSDSRRGYGYTF